The clone carrying this T cell receptor beta chain has just a few counts. Since all of the isolated RNA was reverse transcribed, expressed TCRB transcripts were what got sequenced. Clones were sequenced by immunoSEQ multiplex PCR, and TCRdb holds only the in-frame ones, with some missing. The sample contains under 300,000 clones, 7.5% to 9.5% of which appear only once. This sample is drawn from a study of beta chain features in type 1 diabetes. Trimming stripped 5 bases from V and 3 bases from J, with 12 bases between. In germline, CDR1 is SGHTA, CDR2 FQGNSA. There are 14 residues in the CDR3. This sequence joins TRBV7-2 and TRBJ2-3; D tentatively fits TRBD1 or TRBD2 (5 bases each). This clonotype was obtained from a woman aged 18 to 35 in good health. Sequencing used central memory CD4+ T cells from blood. CDR3 loop: CASSPDWGTDTQYF. CDR3 DNA sequence: TGTGCCAGCAGCCCGGACTGGGGGACAGATACGCAGTATTTT.